This T cell receptor (beta chain) comes out of a study of blood T cell repertoires in COVID-19. Study-wide context: There were acute and convalescent COVID-19 samples, and they came from the United States, Italy and Spain. PBMCs, B-cell-depleted T cells, or T cells provided the cDNA or gDNA that made up the material.

CDR1 SGHTA and CDR2 FQGTGA come from the germline V gene. The CDR3 totals 14 residues. The V segment lost 1 base and the J segment 9 bases; nucleotides outside the gene matches: 2. Using immunoSEQ multiplex PCR, the repertoire was profiled, and TCRdb retains in-frame clones only, with some absent. The sample contains some 460,000 clones, 85% to 90% of which appear only once. The sequenced material came from peripheral blood. This TCR derives from a woman between 25 and 40 years old with acute or convalescent COVID-19. V gene TRBV7-3 combines with J gene TRBJ1-6, with 8 bases aligning to TRBD1. The CDR3 region has the DNA TGTGCCAGCAGCTTAAGTGGGACAGGTTCACCCCTCCACTTT. It translates to CASSLSGTGSPLHF.